The 19 T cell receptor beta chains below all came from one sample that was sequenced in a study of T cells in Graves' hyperthyroidism and ophthalmopathy. Amplified TCR beta CDR3 regions derived from RNA transcripts. HTBI primers were employed in a first-round RT-PCR of the TCR CDR3. From the multiplex PCR reads, TCRdb called clonotypes with MiXCR, one entry per CDR3 protein. This sample yields about 580,000 distinct CDR3 sequences, of which about 15% are seen a single time; under 7% belongs to the top ten. Sequenced: blood. All receptors derive from a woman in her twenties or thirties with Graves' hyperthyroidism that later progressed to Graves' ophthalmopathy.

This clonotype occurred a few times. The chain carries TRBV5-1 and TRBJ2-7; D may be TRBD2 (5 bases). Germline V gene data show CDR1 as SGHRS and CDR2 as YFSETQ. The CDR3 contains 16 residues. V was shortened by 4 bases and J by 3 bases, with 20 bases between the two germline ends. CDR3 sequence reads: CASSLALETTFYEQYF. The CDR3 DNA reads as TGCGCCAGCAGCCTTGCTCTTGAGACTACCTTCTACGAGCAGTACTTC.

This clonotype appeared many times. V gene TRBV6-5 combines with J gene TRBJ1-1; no clear D. Germline V gives CDR1 MNHEY, CDR2 SVGAGI. The V gene lost 2 bases and the J gene lost 1 base, with 8 bases spanning the gap. The CDR3 sequence is 14 residues long. The CDR3 spells CASSYRAGNTEAFF. The CDR3 nucleotides read TGTGCCAGCAGTTACAGGGCTGGGAACACTGAAGCTTTCTTT.

Many counts were recorded for this clonotype. V and J are TRBV12-3 or TRBV12-4 and TRBJ2-7; D unresolved. The CDR3 is 13 amino acids. The V gene lost 2 bases and the J gene lost 3 bases, with 8 bases spanning the gap. The CDR3 loop reads CASSLKVVYEQYF. The CDR3 bases are TGTGCCAGCAGTTTAAAGGTGGTCTACGAGCAGTACTTC.

This clonotype was recorded at least ten times. The V and J genes are TRBV12-3 or TRBV12-4 and TRBJ1-1; D is undetermined. The CDR3 covers 14 residues. The ends were cut back, 6 bases at V and 1 base at J, with 12 bases in the middle. The CDR3 DNA reads as TGTGCCAGCAGAACCGGACTCACGAACACTGAAGCTTTCTTT. Translated: CASRTGLTNTEAFF.

In its sample, this clonotype was seen once. The chain combines TRBV27 with TRBJ2-3; 13 bases are a match to TRBD2. This CDR3 has 16 amino acids. V shed 5 bases, J shed 4 bases, and the junction held 6 bases outside the gene matches. In germline, CDR1 is MNHEY, CDR2 SMNVEV (reference sequence). CDR3: CASSTGLAGSADTQYF. CDR3 in DNA: TGTGCCAGCAGTACGGGACTAGCGGGATCGGCAGATACGCAGTATTTT.

The V and J genes are TRBV7-6 and TRBJ2-2; D is perhaps TRBD2 (6 bases). Trimming took 2 bases from V and 5 from J, leaving 12 bases between them. Germline CDR1 and CDR2: SGHVS and FNYEAQ. This CDR3 spans 15 amino acids. The CDR3 spells CASSLISGETGELFF. Here the CDR3 DNA reads TGTGCCAGCAGCTTAATTAGCGGTGAAACCGGGGAGCTGTTTTTT.

This clonotype has a count of ten or more. The J gene is TRBJ1-2, the V gene TRBV3-1; possible D gene TRBD1, 5 bases. Germline loops: CDR1 LGHDT, CDR2 YNNKEL (reference sequence). V lost 8 bases, J lost 8 bases, and 21 bases lay in between. This CDR3 contains 14 residues. CDR3 sequence (DNA): TGTGCCAGCGGTGGGGCAGGGAAGGTTGACGGCTACACCTTC. Residues: CASGGAGKVDGYTF.

This clonotype was counted ten times or more. This chain links TRBV28 with TRBJ2-3, with D tentatively TRBD2 (6 bases). The CDR3 is 13 amino acids. V dropped 3 bases and J dropped 4 bases, with 8 bases sitting between them. CDR1 and CDR2 (germline): MDHEN, SYDVKM. CDR3 sequence (DNA): TGTGCCAGCAGTTTGGAGGGTCCAGATACGCAGTATTTT. This codes for CASSLEGPDTQYF.

The chain uses TRBV7-9 and TRBJ1-2, with 9 bases matching TRBD1. This CDR3 region has 15 residues. The germline V gene encodes CDR1 SEHNR and CDR2 FQNEAQ (reference sequence). Trimming at V came to 3 bases and at J to 2 bases, leaving 4 bases not matched to a gene. CDR3 sequence reads: CASSLIGQGNYGYTF. The CDR3 DNA sequence: TGTGCCAGCAGCTTGATTGGACAGGGGAACTATGGCTACACCTTC.

The genes are TRBV6-5 and TRBJ1-2; tentatively, D is TRBD1 (5 bases). V was clipped by 2 bases and J by 4 bases, with 14 bases between them. This CDR3 is built from 15 residues. Germline V gene sequence: CDR1 MNHEY, CDR2 SVGAGI. CDR3 in amino acids: CASSYGGGKSYGYTF. The CDR3 bases are TGTGCCAGCAGTTACGGGGGGGGTAAGTCCTATGGCTACACCTTC.

This clonotype was observed a handful of times. The J gene is TRBJ2-1, the V gene TRBV3-1, with D possibly being TRBD2 (5 bases). The V and J ends lost 2 bases and 4 bases respectively, with 12 bases between them. CDR3 length equals 15 residues. Germline V CDR1 and CDR2: LGHDT, YNNKEL (reference sequence). In DNA, the CDR3 is TGTGCCAGCAGCCAAAGAGGGCCCTTTTACAATGAGCAGTTCTTC. Its translation is CASSQRGPFYNEQFF.

The CDR3 reads CASSQDAGTTGQYF. CDR3 bases: TGCGCCAGCAGCCAAGACGCAGGTACTACGGGGCAGTACTTC. The chain recombines TRBV4-3 with TRBJ2-7; D is unresolved. Germline V gene lookup returns CDR1 LGHNA and CDR2 YSLEER. V was cut by 0 bases and J by 9 bases, with 15 bases left in between. The CDR3 length is 14 residues.

In regard to this clonotype: Possible read error: a much larger clone is one base away. V and J are TRBV29-1 and TRBJ2-1, with D perhaps TRBD2 (6 bases). V shed 0 bases and J shed 0 bases, with 18 bases lying between them. Looked up from germline, CDR1 is SQVTM and CDR2 is ANQGSEA. The CDR3 runs to 18 residues. The CDR3 reads CSVEDQTSVTHSYNEQFF. The CDR3 DNA is TGCAGCGTTGAAGATCAGACTAGTGTCACGCACTCCTACAATGAGCAGTTCTTC.

This clonotype was detected many times. The chain has TRBV27 and TRBJ1-5; possible D gene TRBD1, 6 bases. CDR1 is MNHEY, CDR2 SMNVEV, per germline (reference sequence). The CDR3 sequence is 16 residues long. V lost 5 bases and J 0 bases, leaving 14 bases between the germline ends. This CDR3 is CASSKVAGDSNQPQHF. In DNA, the CDR3 is TGTGCCAGCAGTAAGGTGGCAGGGGATAGCAATCAGCCCCAGCATTTT.

In its sample, this clonotype was seen many times. The V and J genes are TRBV7-9 and TRBJ2-1; 8 nucleotides agree with TRBD2. Germline assignment: CDR1 SEHNR and CDR2 FQNEAQ (reference sequence). Unmatched junction bases numbered 5, after V lost 5 bases and J lost 5 bases. The CDR3 consists of 14 residues. CDR3: CASSQTSVNNEQFF. In DNA, the CDR3 is TGTGCCAGCAGCCAGACTAGCGTGAACAATGAGCAGTTCTTC.

The chain is built from TRBV24-1 and TRBJ2-7; 7 bases align to TRBD2. The J segment lost 6 bases and the V segment lost 5 bases, leaving 3 bases of the junction unmatched. The CDR3 length is 12 residues. CDR1 and CDR2 (germline): KGHDR, SFDVKD. CDR3 sequence reads: CATSGGGGEQYF. In DNA form, the CDR3 reads TGTGCCACCAGTGGCGGGGGAGGCGAGCAGTACTTC.

This clonotype has a count of ten or more. This chain uses TRBV20-1 with TRBJ1-4; 9 nucleotides line up with TRBD1. The CDR3 sequence is 13 residues long. From germline, CDR1 is DFQATT and CDR2 SNEGSKA (reference sequence). DNA of the CDR3: TGCAGCACAGGGGGCCAGGGTAATGAAAAACTGTTTTTT. Protein product: CSTGGQGNEKLFF.

This clonotype was picked up a small number of times. This chain joins TRBV24-1 and TRBJ2-3; perhaps TRBD2 as D (6 bases). The CDR3 has 15 amino acids. CDR1 KGHDR and CDR2 SFDVKD come from the germline V gene. Trimming left V 5 bases short and J 1 base short, with 12 bases between. The CDR3 sequence is CATSVGEVRTDTQYF. DNA of the CDR3: TGTGCCACCAGTGTGGGGGAGGTCCGCACAGATACGCAGTATTTT.

This clonotype was observed at least ten times. V is TRBV12-3 or TRBV12-4 and J is TRBJ2-1; TRBD2 aligns across 7 bases. This CDR3 has 15 residues. V lost 6 bases to trimming and J lost 5 bases; unmatched junction nucleotides: 10. The CDR3 is CASRLGGEGNNEQFF. CDR3 bases: TGTGCCAGCAGACTCGGAGGGGAGGGAAACAATGAGCAGTTCTTC.